The clone carrying this T cell receptor (beta chain) was recorded only once. Per germline, CDR1 SGHRS and CDR2 YFSETQ. The length of the CDR3 is 14 residues. This sample is part of a study of beta chain features in type 1 diabetes. Of the isolated RNA, all was reverse transcribed, and so the sequenced material was expressed TCRB transcripts. Clones were read by immunoSEQ multiplex PCR, and TCRdb kept only the in-frame ones, dropping some. Of some 150,000 clones in the sample, under 60% were seen once. Sequenced material: Tregs from blood. This TCR derives from a man aged 18-30 years in good health. The chain couples TRBV5-1 to TRBJ2-5, with TRBD2 matching 10 bases. The J call may be wrong; the DNA end is better matched by TRBJ2-7. CDR3 sequence (DNA): TGCGCCAGCACTTCTAGCGGGGGTACCTACGAGCAGTACTTC. It translates to CASTSSGGTYEQYF.